This T cell receptor (beta chain) was documented in a study of identical twins. V lost 4 bases, J lost 0 bases, and 5 bases stayed unmatched. The CDR3 runs 15 residues. The germline V gene encodes CDR1 SNHLY and CDR2 FYNNEI. Template switching added a universal primer site, and cDNA bore unique molecular identifiers. TCRdb reprocessed the 5' RACE reads with MiXCR, giving one entry per CDR3 protein. The profile shows under 250,000 distinct CDR3 sequences, about 13% of them singletons. This clonotype occurred a few times. Healthy Caucasian individuals made up all the donors. In addition, the sample was reused for a study of yellow fever vaccine responses in identical twins.

The specimen sequenced was memory (CD45RO+) T cells sorted from blood. The genes are TRBV2 and TRBJ2-7; 8 bases agree with TRBD2. This clonotype was sampled from a woman aged 18-30 years in good health. This chain's CDR3 is CASSGRSGSSYEQYF. The CDR3 nucleotides are TGTGCCAGCAGTGGGAGGAGCGGGAGCTCCTACGAGCAGTACTTC.